Presented here are 5 T cell receptor beta chains from one specimen sequenced in a study of T-cell reconstitution after alpha-beta-depleted transplantation in children. For TCRbeta, the library was prepared with unique molecular identifiers. TCRdb redid the calling of the PCR reads with MiXCR, one entry per CDR3 protein. Here the sample spans fewer than 500,000 distinct CDR3 sequences, about 40% being singletons. Sequences were derived from PBMCs, sampled before TCRalphabeta/CD19-depleted stem cell transplant. The origin of the receptors is a girl between 2 and 10 years old with aplastic anemia, due to receive a stem cell transplant.

This chain joins TRBV7-8 and TRBJ2-7; D tentatively reads TRBD1 or TRBD2 (6 bases each). V was pared by 0 bases and J by 2 bases, with 20 bases between. Germline V gives CDR1 SGHVS, CDR2 FQNEAQ. The CDR3 sequence is 18 residues long. CDR3 bases: TGTGCCAGCAGCTTAGCTCTAATGGAGGGGGGCTCCGCCTACGAGCAGTACTTC. This encodes CASSLALMEGGSAYEQYF.

A remark on this clonotype: A much larger clone lies a single base off, so this may be a read error. The V and J genes are TRBV6-5 and TRBJ1-2; D is possibly TRBD1 (6 bases). The CDR3 contains 12 residues. CDR1 is MNHEY and CDR2 is SVGAGI in the germline V gene. Here the CDR3 reads CASSQQGFGDTF. The CDR3 DNA reads as TGTGCCAGCAGTCAACAGGGATTTGGCGACACCTTC.

This clonotype showed up just once. The rearrangement uses TRBV5-6 and TRBJ1-1; TRBD1 agrees at 8 bases. Germline CDR1 SGHDT, CDR2 YYEEEE. CDR3 length equals 15 residues. J lost 6 bases, V lost 0 bases, and 7 bases had no gene match. The CDR3 DNA is TGTGCCAGCAGCTTGGTGGCAGGGGGCATGGCTGAAGCTTTCTTT. This translates into CASSLVAGGMAEAFF.

In this sample, this clonotype turned up many times. J is TRBJ2-7 and V is TRBV7-8, with D uncertain. CDR1 and CDR2 from the germline V gene are SGHVS and FQNEAQ. The CDR3 runs to 14 residues. Trimming stripped 1 base from V and 3 bases from J, with 10 bases between. Here the CDR3 reads CASSLVQAGYEQYF. The CDR3 nucleotides are TGTGCCAGCAGCTTAGTTCAAGCAGGCTACGAGCAGTACTTC.

The V call is TRBV4-1, the J call TRBJ1-5; D gene ambiguous. The germline CDR1 and CDR2 sequences are MGHRA and YSYEKL. Deletions cut 1 base from V and 2 bases from J, with 9 bases between. This CDR3 comprises 15 residues. The CDR3 DNA is TGCGCCAGCAGCCAAGCAGTAACAGGCAATCAGCCCCAGCATTTT. It translates to CASSQAVTGNQPQHF.